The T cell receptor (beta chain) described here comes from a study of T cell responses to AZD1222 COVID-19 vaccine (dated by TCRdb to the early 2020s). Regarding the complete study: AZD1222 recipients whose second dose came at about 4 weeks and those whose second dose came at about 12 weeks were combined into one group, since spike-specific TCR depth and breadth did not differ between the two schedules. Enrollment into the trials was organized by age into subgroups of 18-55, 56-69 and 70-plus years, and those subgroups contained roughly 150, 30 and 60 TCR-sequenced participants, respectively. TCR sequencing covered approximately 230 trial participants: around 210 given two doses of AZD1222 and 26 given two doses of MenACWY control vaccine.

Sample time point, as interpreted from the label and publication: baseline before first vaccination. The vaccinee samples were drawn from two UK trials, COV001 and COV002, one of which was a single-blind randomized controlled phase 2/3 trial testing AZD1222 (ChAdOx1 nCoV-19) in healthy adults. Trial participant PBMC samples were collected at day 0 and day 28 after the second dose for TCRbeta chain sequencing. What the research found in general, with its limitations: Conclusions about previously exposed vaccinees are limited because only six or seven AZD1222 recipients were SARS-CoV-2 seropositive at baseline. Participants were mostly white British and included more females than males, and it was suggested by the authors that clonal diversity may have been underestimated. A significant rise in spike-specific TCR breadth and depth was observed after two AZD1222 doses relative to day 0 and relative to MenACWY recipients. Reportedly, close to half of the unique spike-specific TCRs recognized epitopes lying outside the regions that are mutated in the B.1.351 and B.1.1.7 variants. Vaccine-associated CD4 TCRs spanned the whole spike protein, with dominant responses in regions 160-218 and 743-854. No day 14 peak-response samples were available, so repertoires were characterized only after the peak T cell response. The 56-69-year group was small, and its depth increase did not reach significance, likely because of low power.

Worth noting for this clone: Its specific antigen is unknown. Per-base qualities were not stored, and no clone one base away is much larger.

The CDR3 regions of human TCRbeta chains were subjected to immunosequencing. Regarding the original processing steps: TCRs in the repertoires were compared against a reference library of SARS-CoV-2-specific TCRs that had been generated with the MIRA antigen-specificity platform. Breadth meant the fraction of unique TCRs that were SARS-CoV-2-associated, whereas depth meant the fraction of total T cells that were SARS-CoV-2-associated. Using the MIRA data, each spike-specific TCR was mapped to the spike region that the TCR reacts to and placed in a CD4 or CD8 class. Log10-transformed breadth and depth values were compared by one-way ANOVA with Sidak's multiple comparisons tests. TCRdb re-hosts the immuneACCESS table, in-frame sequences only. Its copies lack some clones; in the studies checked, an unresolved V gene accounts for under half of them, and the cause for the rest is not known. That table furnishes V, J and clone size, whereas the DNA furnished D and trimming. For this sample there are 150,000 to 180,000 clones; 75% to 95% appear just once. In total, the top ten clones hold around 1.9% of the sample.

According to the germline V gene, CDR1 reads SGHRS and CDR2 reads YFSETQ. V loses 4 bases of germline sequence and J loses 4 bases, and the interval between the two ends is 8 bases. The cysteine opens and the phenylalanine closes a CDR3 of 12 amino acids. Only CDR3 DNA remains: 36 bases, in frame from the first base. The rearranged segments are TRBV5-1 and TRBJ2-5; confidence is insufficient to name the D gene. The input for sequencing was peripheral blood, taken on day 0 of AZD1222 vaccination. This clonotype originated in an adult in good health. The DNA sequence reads TGCGCCAGCAGCCAAGAATTAGAGACCCAGTACTTC. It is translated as CASSQELETQYF.